These 10 T cell receptor beta chains were all obtained from the same sample, sequenced in a study of T cell responses to AZD1222 COVID-19 vaccine. Clones were read by immunoSEQ multiplex PCR, and TCRdb kept only the in-frame ones, dropping some. The sample lists approximately 120,000 clones; approximately 93% were seen once. This sample comprised peripheral blood, obtained on day 0 of AZD1222 vaccination. The receptors were sampled from an adult in good health.

CDR3: CASSPGTAGTDTQYF. CDR3 nucleotide sequence: TGTGCCAGCAGCCCAGGGACGGCCGGCACAGATACGCAGTATTTT. The rearrangement links TRBV14 to TRBJ2-3, with D perhaps being TRBD1 or TRBD2 (5 bases each). The ends were cut back, 4 bases at V and 1 base at J, with 12 bases in the middle. The germline V gene encodes CDR1 SGHDN and CDR2 FVKESK. The CDR3 runs 15 residues.

Only a few counts were recorded for this clone. The gene calls are TRBV25-1 and TRBJ1-1; 7 bases are shared with TRBD1. The J segment lost 5 bases and the V segment lost 3 bases, leaving 9 bases of the junction unmatched. The CDR3 runs 15 residues. Germline V gene data show CDR1 as MGHDK and CDR2 as SYGVNS. The CDR3 region is CASSDLQGVETEAFF. For the CDR3, the DNA is TGTGCCAGCAGTGACCTCCAGGGGGTCGAGACTGAAGCTTTCTTT.

The count of this clone is one. The rearrangement joins TRBV7-3 to TRBJ1-1; D might be TRBD1 (5 bases). V lost 7 bases to trimming and J lost 0 bases, with 12 bases between them. This CDR3 has 14 residues. The germline gives CDR1 SGHTA, CDR2 FQGTGA. CDR3 amino acids: CASTIGGMNTEAFF. DNA for the CDR3: TGTGCCAGCACTATTGGGGGGATGAACACTGAAGCTTTCTTT.

A word on this clone: The sample holds other DNA sequences that translate to the same CDR3. The rearrangement links TRBV5-1 to TRBJ1-1, with D possibly TRBD1 on 6 matching bases. The CDR3 covers 14 residues. CDR1 is SGHRS and CDR2 is YFSETQ in the germline V gene. V was pared by 3 bases and J by 2 bases, with 11 bases between. CDR3 nucleotides: TGCGCCAGCAGCTCCGGGACATTAAACACTGAAGCTTTCTTT. Its translation: CASSSGTLNTEAFF.

The chain is built from TRBV7-9 and TRBJ1-2, with D uncertain. The CDR3 spans 15 residues. V lost 6 bases, J lost 4 bases, and 18 bases lay in between. Germline lookup yields CDR1 SEHNR and CDR2 FQNEAQ (reference sequence). CDR3 nucleotides: TGTGCCAGCAGTCCCCAATCTCCGTCAACCTATGGCTACACCTTC. As protein: CASSPQSPSTYGYTF.

The rearrangement joins TRBV11-2 to TRBJ2-7, with a weak D call TRBD1 (6 bases). Germline loops: CDR1 SGHAT, CDR2 FQNNGV. The CDR3 totals 12 residues. With 5 bases removed from V and 5 bases from J, the gap between germline ends came to 10 bases. The CDR3 loop is CASSHRVHEQYF. CDR3 bases: TGTGCCAGCAGCCACAGGGTCCACGAGCAGTACTTC.

The chain is built from TRBV4-1 and TRBJ2-2; D perhaps matches TRBD2 (6 bases). The CDR3 is made up of 18 amino acids. Germline assignment: CDR1 MGHRA and CDR2 YSYEKL. V was trimmed by 7 bases and J by 0 bases, leaving 21 bases between them. The CDR3 sequence is CASKDPGTLNANTGELFF. For the CDR3, the DNA is TGCGCCAGCAAAGACCCCGGGACTTTAAACGCGAACACCGGGGAGCTGTTTTTT.

V gene TRBV20-1 combines with J gene TRBJ1-2; D is unresolved. Trimming left V 3 bases short and J 4 bases short, with 12 bases between. The CDR3 is 13 residues long. Germline V gene data show CDR1 as DFQATT and CDR2 as SNEGSKA (reference sequence). DNA for the CDR3: TGCAGTGCTAGTTCGGGCCGAATCTATGGCTACACCTTC. It is translated as CSASSGRIYGYTF.

The chain uses TRBV5-1 and TRBJ2-5, with D possibly being TRBD2 (7 bases). The CDR3 extends over 14 amino acids. Trimming left V 4 bases short and J 5 bases short, with 15 bases between. The germline CDR1 and CDR2 sequences are SGHRS and YFSETQ. CDR3 nucleotide sequence: TGCGCCAGCAGCCCGGGGGGCGGGGATGAGACCCAGTACTTC. Amino acids: CASSPGGGDETQYF.

There are a few counts of this clone. This rearrangement joins TRBV11-2 to TRBJ2-7; D tentatively reads TRBD1 or TRBD2 (7 bases each). There are 14 residues in the CDR3. Germline V CDR1 and CDR2: SGHAT, FQNNGV. Trimming left V 5 bases short and J 5 bases short, with 16 bases between. CDR3 amino acids: CASSPLRGGHEQYF. The CDR3, as DNA: TGTGCCAGCAGCCCGCTCAGGGGGGGGCACGAGCAGTACTTC.